This T cell receptor (beta chain) derives from a study of read filtering for tumor transcriptome and immune sequencing. With 7 bases removed from V and 4 bases from J, the gap between germline ends came to 10 bases. The germline gives CDR1 SGDLS, CDR2 YYNGEE. CDR3 length equals 12 residues. The table lists this clonotype with many counts. The library was built from roughly 400 ng RNA with molecular barcoded adaptors for alpha/delta and beta/gamma chains. TCRdb re-analysed the reads in MiXCR, keeping a single row per CDR3 protein. The data show tens of thousands of distinct CDR3 sequences, with roughly 21% seen just once and around 10% held by the top ten.

The sequence came from a donor over 35 with multiple myeloma. The specimen was a population of CD138-negative cells sorted from bone marrow. The chain combines TRBV9 with TRBJ2-3, with D hard to call. CDR3 loop: CASRSQADTQYF. In DNA form, the CDR3 reads TGTGCCAGCCGCTCTCAGGCAGATACGCAGTATTTT.